This T cell receptor beta chain was captured in a study of blood T cell repertoires in COVID-19. Study-wide background: The United States, Italy and Spain provided the acute and convalescent COVID-19 samples. Sources were T cells, B-cell-depleted T cells, or PBMCs; the material itself was cDNA or gDNA.

How the authors handled the data: Reference gene primer amplification in the assay estimated nucleated cell counts. TCRdb's table, derived via immunoSEQ multiplex PCR, lists solely in-frame clones and lacks some. That table gives V, J and clone size, and the DNA gave D and trimming. The sample records roughly 140,000 clones, 84% being singletons. The clonotype comes from a human donor in a cohort sampled during active COVID-19. Sequenced input: peripheral blood.

The CDR3 sequence: CASSPPGQGLGEQYF. CDR3 DNA sequence: TGTGCCAGCAGCCCCCCGGGACAGGGGTTAGGCGAGCAGTACTTC. The chain joins TRBV13 to TRBJ2-7; 10 bases are shared with TRBD1. The length of the CDR3 is 15 residues. Unmatched junction bases numbered 10, after V lost 5 bases and J lost 6 bases. CDR1 and CDR2 (germline): PRHDT, FYEKMQ (reference sequence).